The entry below describes one T cell receptor beta chain. Its antigen remains unknown. The data are from a study of cytomegalovirus exposure and HLA in healthy donors. Study details: Earlier work reported about 110 million unique TCR beta sequences from some 170 million T cells. Study conclusions and caveats: One later analysis reportedly identified an Asian-associated ancestry cluster that showed fewer N-insertions than the roughly 700-donor mean. In vitro work confirmed that a few CMV-associated chains recognize CMV antigens. When analyzed later, a missense DCLRE1C variant was found to be linked to TCR beta V- and J-gene trimming.

The CDR3 is 13 residues long. The V gene lost 3 bases and the J gene lost 3 bases, with 8 bases spanning the gap. Germline CDR1 reads LNHDA; CDR2 reads SQIVND (reference sequence). PCR was performed using 60 Vbeta and 13 Jbeta primers. Sequencing used immunoSEQ multiplex PCR; TCRdb keeps in-frame clones, though not all of them. This table has fewer than 200,000 clones, roughly 85% appearing once. The sequencing input was PBMCs. The rearrangement links TRBV19 to TRBJ2-5; D remains unclear. This clonotype was sampled from a woman in her late teens or twenties in good health and CMV-seronegative. The CDR3 DNA reads TGTGCCAGTAGTATTGATACAGAAGAGACCCAGTACTTC. Its protein is CASSIDTEETQYF.